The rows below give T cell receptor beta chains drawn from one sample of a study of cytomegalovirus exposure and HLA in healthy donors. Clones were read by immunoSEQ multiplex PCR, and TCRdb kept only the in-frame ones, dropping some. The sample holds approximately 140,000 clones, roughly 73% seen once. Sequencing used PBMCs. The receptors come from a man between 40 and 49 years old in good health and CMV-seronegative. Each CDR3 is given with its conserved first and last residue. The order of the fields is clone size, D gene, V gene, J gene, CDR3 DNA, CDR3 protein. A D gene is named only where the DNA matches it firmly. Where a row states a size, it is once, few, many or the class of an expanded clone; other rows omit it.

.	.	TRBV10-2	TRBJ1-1	TGCGCCAGCGGGACTCTGAACACTGAAGCTTTCTTT	CASGTLNTEAFF
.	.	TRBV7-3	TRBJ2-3	TGTGCCAGCAGCTTCAAGGAGGGGTCGGGGAGTACGCAGTATTTT	CASSFKEGSGSTQYF
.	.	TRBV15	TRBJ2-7	TGTGCCACCCGAGGGACGCGGGGAGCCTACGAGCAGTACTTC	CATRGTRGAYEQYF
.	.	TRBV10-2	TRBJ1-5	TGCGCCAGCATGGACGGGACAAGCAATCAGCCCCAGCATTTT	CASMDGTSNQPQHF
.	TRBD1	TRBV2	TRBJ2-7	TGTGCCAGCAGTTGGACAGGGGGGACCTACGAGCAGTACTTC	CASSWTGGTYEQYF
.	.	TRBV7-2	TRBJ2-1	TGTGCCAGCAGCTTAGTAGTCGGGGTCGGCAATGAGCAGTTCTTC	CASSLVVGVGNEQFF
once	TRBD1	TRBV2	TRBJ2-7	TGTGCCAGCAGTGAAATCCCGCCAGGGACAGGGCGCGAGCAGTACTTC	CASSEIPPGTGREQYF
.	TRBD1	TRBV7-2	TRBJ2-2	TGTGCCAGCAGCTTGGACAGGGACACCGGGGAGCTGTTTTTT	CASSLDRDTGELFF
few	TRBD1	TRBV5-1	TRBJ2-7	TGCGCCAGCAGCCCGTGGGACAGGGGAGACGAGCAGTACTTC	CASSPWDRGDEQYF
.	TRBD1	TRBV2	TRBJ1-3	TGTGCCACCCGACAGGGCCCGAACACCATATATTTT	CATRQGPNTIYF
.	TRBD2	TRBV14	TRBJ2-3	TGTGCCAGCAGCCAAGATTGGAGGGCTAGCGGGGGGTTCGGCACAGATACGCAGTATTTT	CASSQDWRASGGFGTDTQYF
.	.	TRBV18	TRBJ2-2	TGTGCCAGCTCACCGGCGTTACAGGGATGGGCTCCCGGGGAGCTGTTTTTT	CASSPALQGWAPGELFF
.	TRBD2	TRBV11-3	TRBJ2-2	TGTGCCAGCAGCGGATTCGCTAGCGGGGGGGCTCCCGGGGAGCTGTTTTTT	CASSGFASGGAPGELFF
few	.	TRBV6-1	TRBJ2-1	TGTGCCACCAGGGGGGGGGACAATGAGCAGTTCTTC	CATRGGDNEQFF
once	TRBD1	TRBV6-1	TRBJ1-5	TGTGCCAGCAGTGAACATCCAGGGGGAGGCCAGCCCCAGCATTTT	CASSEHPGGGQPQHF
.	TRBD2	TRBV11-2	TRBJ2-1	TGTGCCAGCAGCTTGTTGGCGGGGGGCCACAATGAGCAGTTCTTC	CASSLLAGGHNEQFF
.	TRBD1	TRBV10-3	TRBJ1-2	TGTGCCATCAGTGCTAAACAGGGGGAGCCCGCTTATGGCTACACCTTC	CAISAKQGEPAYGYTF
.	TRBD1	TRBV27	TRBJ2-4	TGTGCCAGCAGTTTCCAGGACAGGGAAGAGTCCATTCAGTACTTC	CASSFQDREESIQYF
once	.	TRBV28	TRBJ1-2	TGTGCCAGCAGTCAGAAATATGGCTACACCTTC	CASSQKYGYTF
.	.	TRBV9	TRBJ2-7	TGTGCCAGCAGCTTCAGACTAGACCCCTACGAGCAGTACTTC	CASSFRLDPYEQYF
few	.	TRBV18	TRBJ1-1	TGTGCCAGCTCACCTCTCAGGGGCACTGAAGCTTTCTTT	CASSPLRGTEAFF
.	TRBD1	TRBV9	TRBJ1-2	TGTGCCAGCAGCGTAGGGGACAGGGGCGCTCCGTATGGCTACACCTTC	CASSVGDRGAPYGYTF
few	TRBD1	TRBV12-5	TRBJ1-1	TGTGCTAGTGGTTTTGCGGGGAAGGGGGCCGGGGCTTTCTTT	CASGFAGKGAGAFF
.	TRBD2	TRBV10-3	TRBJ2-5	TGTGCCATCAGCCCGACTAGCGGGGGGGAAGAGACCCAGTACTTC	CAISPTSGGEETQYF
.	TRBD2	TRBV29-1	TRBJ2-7	TGCAGCGCACAGCGGGGGGGTCGCCACGAGCAGTACTTC	CSAQRGGRHEQYF
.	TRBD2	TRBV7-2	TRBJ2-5	TGTGCCAGCAGCTTTCTAAAACTAGCGGATTTCCAAGAGACCCAGTACTTC	CASSFLKLADFQETQYF
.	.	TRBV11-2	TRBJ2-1	TGTGCCAGCAGCCTCACGACCGGGAATTACAATGAGCAGTTCTTC	CASSLTTGNYNEQFF
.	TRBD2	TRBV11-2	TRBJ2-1	TGTGCCAGCAGCCCGGGACTAGGGTCACACAATGAGCAGTTCTTC	CASSPGLGSHNEQFF
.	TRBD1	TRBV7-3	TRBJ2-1	TGTGCCAGCGGGACGGGGCAGGGGGCTAATGAGCAGTTCTTC	CASGTGQGANEQFF
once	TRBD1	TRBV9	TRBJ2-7	TGTGCCAGCAGCGCGAGCCCCGGGACAGGGCCCTACGAGCAGTACTTC	CASSASPGTGPYEQYF
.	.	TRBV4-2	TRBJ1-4	TGTGCCAGCAGCCAAGAGCCGCGCGCAGGGGATTGGGAAAAACTGTTTTTT	CASSQEPRAGDWEKLFF
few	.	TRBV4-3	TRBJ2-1	TGCGCCAGCAGCCAAGATTCCAGGGAGGCCTACAATGAGCAGTTCTTC	CASSQDSREAYNEQFF